Listed here are 17 T cell receptor beta chains from one sample, sequenced in a study of T cell responses to AZD1222 COVID-19 vaccine. Generated by immunoSEQ multiplex PCR, the TCRdb table keeps only in-frame clones and is missing some. The sample has more than 95,000 clones; roughly 88% are singletons. The specimen was peripheral blood, collected on day 0 of AZD1222 vaccination. The receptors originated from an adult in good health.

The rearrangement uses TRBV7-9 and TRBJ2-2; TRBD1 matches at 8 bases. The CDR3 totals 14 residues. The germline V gene has CDR1 SEHNR and CDR2 FQNEAQ (reference sequence). J gave up 1 base and V 11 bases, and 6 bases lay outside the gene matches. The CDR3 loop reads CAQVGTGNTGELFF. The CDR3 region has the DNA TGTGCCCAAGTGGGGACAGGGAACACCGGGGAGCTGTTTTTT.

The chain joins TRBV6-5 to TRBJ2-2; D is perhaps TRBD1 (5 bases). The CDR3 is made up of 12 amino acids. Trimming took 10 bases from V and 1 from J, leaving 7 bases between them. The germline gives CDR1 MNHEY, CDR2 SVGAGI. CDR3 in amino acids: CATDRNTGELFF. CDR3 DNA: TGTGCCACCGACAGGAACACCGGGGAGCTGTTTTTT.

The chain employs TRBV28 and TRBJ1-2, with 11 bases lining up with TRBD1. V gave up 1 base and J gave up 1 base; unmatched junction bases: 5. Germline loops: CDR1 MDHEN, CDR2 SYDVKM. The CDR3 extends over 17 amino acids. CDR3 sequence reads: CASSLSPGTGGNYGYTF. DNA for the CDR3: TGTGCCAGCAGTTTATCACCCGGGACAGGGGGTAACTATGGCTACACCTTC.

V is TRBV27 and J is TRBJ1-2; maybe TRBD1 (5 bases). This CDR3 region has 14 residues. Germline V CDR1 and CDR2: MNHEY, SMNVEV (reference sequence). The V end was cut by 6 bases, the J end by 6 bases, with 17 bases between. This CDR3 reads CASRPQGPRDGYTF. CDR3 coding DNA: TGTGCCAGCAGACCTCAGGGACCCAGGGATGGCTACACCTTC.

V usage is TRBV7-2 and J usage is TRBJ2-5; TRBD1 matches 7 bases. Per germline, CDR1 SGHTA and CDR2 FQGNSA. The CDR3 covers 14 residues. V was clipped by 3 bases and J by 5 bases; unmatched bases: 6. The CDR3 bases are TGTGCCAGCAGCTTTCAGGGGGTGGTGGAGACCCAGTACTTC. Translated, it gives CASSFQGVVETQYF. The full variable domain, completed using reference TRBV7-2 and TRBJ2-5, is GAGVSQSPSNKVTEKGKDVELRCDPISGHTALYWYRQSLGQGLEFLIYFQGNSAPDKSGLPSDRFSAERTGGSVSTLTIQRTQQEDSAVYLCASSFQGVVETQYFGPGTRLLVL.

The chain couples TRBV7-9 to TRBJ1-1; D is uncertain. The CDR3 has 15 amino acids. Germline values: CDR1 SEHNR, CDR2 FQNEAQ (reference sequence). Trimming cost V 0 bases and J 0 bases, with 8 bases left between them. The CDR3: CASSLAGRVNTEAFF. CDR3 nucleotides: TGTGCCAGCAGCTTAGCTGGGAGGGTGAACACTGAAGCTTTCTTT.

In DNA, the CDR3 is TGTGCCAGAAGCCGGAGAAGGGAGAACTCTGGAAACACCATATATTTT. Its translation: CARSRRRENSGNTIYF. The chain joins TRBV5-3 to TRBJ1-3; D is undetermined. TRBV5-3 is designated an ORF whose function remains uncertain. Trimming removed 4 bases at V and 0 bases at J, with 14 bases between. The CDR3 has 16 residues.

This chain links TRBV6-5 with TRBJ2-5; D is possibly TRBD1 (6 bases). Germline CDR1 reads MNHEY; CDR2 reads SVGAGI. V lost 10 bases, J lost 5 bases, and 17 bases lay in between. The CDR3 contains 13 residues. CDR3 sequence: CAIPGTLTETQYF. In DNA form, the CDR3 reads TGTGCCATCCCTGGGACACTTACTGAGACCCAGTACTTC.

The chain recombines TRBV5-1 with TRBJ2-1; D gene uncertain. The CDR3 length is 14 residues. Germline V gives CDR1 SGHRS, CDR2 YFSETQ. Trimming took 5 bases from V and 1 from J, leaving 10 bases between them. For the CDR3, the DNA is TGCGCCAGCAGTTGGGCCCAGTCCTACAATGAGCAGTTCTTC. Amino acids: CASSWAQSYNEQFF.

The CDR3 here is CASQNTGTGIYGYTF. The CDR3 DNA reads as TGTGCCAGCCAAAATACCGGGACAGGGATCTACGGCTACACCTTC. This sequence joins TRBV2 and TRBJ1-2; TRBD1 matches at 9 bases. In germline, CDR1 is SNHLY, CDR2 FYNNEI. V lost 8 bases, J lost 8 bases, and 15 bases stayed unmatched. CDR3 size: 15 residues.

This rearrangement joins TRBV4-2 to TRBJ1-3; D call uncertain. This CDR3 comprises 14 residues. V shed 3 bases and J shed 0 bases, with 6 bases lying between them. Germline-derived CDR1 and CDR2 are LGHNA and YNFKEQ. This chain's CDR3 is CASSQDHSGNTIYF. The CDR3 coding sequence is TGTGCCAGCAGCCAGGACCACTCTGGAAACACCATATATTTT.

The chain joins TRBV19 to TRBJ1-5; D is unresolved. The ends were cut back, 4 bases at V and 5 bases at J, with 9 bases in the middle. The CDR3 runs to 13 residues. CDR1 and CDR2 (germline): LNHDA, SQIVND (reference sequence). For the CDR3, the DNA is TGTGCCAGTAGTAGCGGCTGGTATCAGCCCCAGCATTTT. Translating gives CASSSGWYQPQHF.

Here the CDR3 reads CASSPGLQPRNYGYTF. In nucleotides, the CDR3 is TGTGCCAGCTCACCGGGACTCCAGCCCCGAAACTATGGCTACACCTTC. This chain joins TRBV18 and TRBJ1-2; weak D call: TRBD1 (5 bases). V was pared by 3 bases and J by 2 bases, with 16 bases between. Germline V gene data show CDR1 as KGHSH and CDR2 as LQKENI. The CDR3 runs to 16 residues.

This clone was picked up a small number of times. This chain links TRBV5-6 with TRBJ1-2; D gene uncertain. Trimming removed 2 bases at V and 8 bases at J, with 10 bases between. CDR1 is SGHDT, CDR2 YYEEEE, per germline. The CDR3 totals 12 residues. CDR3 coding DNA: TGTGCCAGCAGCTTCCGGGAGAAGGGCTACACCTTC. Translated, it gives CASSFREKGYTF.

In nucleotides, the CDR3 is TGTGCCAGCAGTATATCGGTTTTTCAAGGGAATCAGCCCCAGCATTTT. The encoded protein is CASSISVFQGNQPQHF. The J gene is TRBJ1-5, the V gene TRBV28; D unresolved. V lost 5 bases to trimming and J lost 4 bases, with 18 bases between them. Per germline, CDR1 MDHEN and CDR2 SYDVKM. The CDR3 is 16 amino acids.

The DNA of the CDR3 is TGTGCCAGCAGCCACCAGGCAGATACGCAGTATTTT. This encodes CASSHQADTQYF. V gene TRBV3-1 (or the pseudogene TRBV3-2) combines with J gene TRBJ2-3; D not resolved. Germline lookup yields CDR1 LGHDT and CDR2 YNNKEL (reference sequence). CDR3 length: 12 amino acids. The germline V and J ends were trimmed by 3 bases and 4 bases, with 5 bases remaining between them.

In this sample, this clone turned up a few times. The same CDR3 can be traced to other DNA sequences in this sample. The chain links TRBV5-1 to TRBJ1-1, with D tentatively TRBD1 (5 bases). CDR3 size: 13 residues. Germline lookup yields CDR1 SGHRS and CDR2 YFSETQ. Trimming removed 2 bases from V and 1 base from J, with 6 bases in between. This CDR3 reads CASSFTGNTEAFF. In nucleotides, the CDR3 is TGCGCCAGCAGCTTTACAGGGAACACTGAAGCTTTCTTT.